The 4 T cell receptor beta chains in this list originate from one sample, sequenced in a study of high-grade serous ovarian cancer treatment subgroups (dated by TCRdb to about 2021). Tumor samples were obtained before definitive surgery or chemotherapy. Library preparation used the immunoSEQ multiplex PCR assay. TCRdb limited this immuneACCESS table to in-frame rearrangements with V and J called. A share of clones is missing; checked studies link under half to unresolved V genes, and the rest is unexplained. In this sample the table shows 18,000 or so clones, roughly four fifths of which occur a single time. The leading ten clones occupy almost 6.5% of the sample. The source material was tumor tissue. Receptors originate from a human donor with high-grade serous ovarian cancer.

The rearrangement links TRBV7-9 to TRBJ2-3; D may be TRBD1 or TRBD2 (5 bases each). V was clipped by 5 bases and J by 4 bases, with 13 bases between them. Per germline, CDR1 SEHNR and CDR2 FQNEAQ (reference sequence). The CDR3 is 14 residues long. Written as DNA, the CDR3 is TGTGCCAGCAGCCCTTCCGGGGCTTCAGATACGCAGTATTTT. Protein: CASSPSGASDTQYF.

This clone was recorded only once. The chain combines TRBV6-1 with TRBJ1-1; D remains unclear. This CDR3 has 12 residues. Trimming took off 7 bases at V and 2 bases at J, with 8 bases between the two ends. CDR1 is MNHNS and CDR2 is SASEGT in the germline V gene. CDR3 loop: CASIQTNTEAFF. The CDR3 coding sequence is TGTGCCAGCATCCAGACCAACACTGAAGCTTTCTTT.

V usage is TRBV7-2 and J usage is TRBJ2-1; unclear D gene. Looked up from germline, CDR1 is SGHTA and CDR2 is FQGNSA. Trimming removed 0 bases at V and 0 bases at J, with 6 bases between. The CDR3 runs 15 residues. The CDR3 region has the DNA TGTGCCAGCAGCTTAGCGGAAAACTCCTACAATGAGCAGTTCTTC. Amino acid sequence: CASSLAENSYNEQFF.

This chain uses TRBV6-6 with TRBJ2-1; 7 bases are a match to TRBD1. Germline V gives CDR1 MNHNY, CDR2 SVGAGI (reference sequence). Germline trimming cut 2 bases from V and 10 bases from J; bases unmatched to any gene: 8. The CDR3 covers 14 residues. CDR3: CASSYPADRVEQFF. For the CDR3, the DNA is TGTGCCAGCAGTTACCCGGCCGACAGGGTGGAGCAGTTCTTC.